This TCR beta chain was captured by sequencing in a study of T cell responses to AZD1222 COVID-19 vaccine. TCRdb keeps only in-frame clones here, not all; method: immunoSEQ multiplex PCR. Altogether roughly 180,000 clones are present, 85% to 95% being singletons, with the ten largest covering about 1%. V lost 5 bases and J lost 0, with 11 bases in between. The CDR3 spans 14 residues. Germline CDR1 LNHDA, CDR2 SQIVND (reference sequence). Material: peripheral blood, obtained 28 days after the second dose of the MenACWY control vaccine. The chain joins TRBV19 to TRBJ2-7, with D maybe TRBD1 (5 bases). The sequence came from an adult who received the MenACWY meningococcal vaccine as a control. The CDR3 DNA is TGTGCCAGTAGTCCAAGACAGAGCTCCTACGAGCAGTACTTC. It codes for CASSPRQSSYEQYF.